The sequence of this TCR beta chain was determined in a study of T cells in Graves' hyperthyroidism and ophthalmopathy. Study-level findings and limits: Patients with ophthalmopathy were separated from those with stable hyperthyroidism by a 13 V-J model.

V was shortened by 4 bases and J by 2 bases, with 9 bases between the two germline ends. The CDR3 loop spans 13 amino acids. CDR1 and CDR2 (germline): SNHLY, FYNNEI. TCR beta CDR3 regions were amplified from RNA transcripts. The TCR CDR3 first-round RT-PCR relied on the HTBI primer set. TCRdb reanalysed the multiplex PCR reads using MiXCR and keeps one entry per CDR3 protein. The sample has a few hundred thousand distinct CDR3 sequences, 15% seen once. This clonotype occurred many times. Antigen specificity is unknown. The rearrangement joins TRBV2 to TRBJ2-7; D gene ambiguous. The clonotype comes from a woman in her fifties or sixties with Graves' ophthalmopathy. The sample was blood. CDR3 in amino acids: CASSVGVAYEQYF. In DNA, the CDR3 is TGTGCCAGCAGTGTTGGGGTCGCCTACGAGCAGTACTTC.